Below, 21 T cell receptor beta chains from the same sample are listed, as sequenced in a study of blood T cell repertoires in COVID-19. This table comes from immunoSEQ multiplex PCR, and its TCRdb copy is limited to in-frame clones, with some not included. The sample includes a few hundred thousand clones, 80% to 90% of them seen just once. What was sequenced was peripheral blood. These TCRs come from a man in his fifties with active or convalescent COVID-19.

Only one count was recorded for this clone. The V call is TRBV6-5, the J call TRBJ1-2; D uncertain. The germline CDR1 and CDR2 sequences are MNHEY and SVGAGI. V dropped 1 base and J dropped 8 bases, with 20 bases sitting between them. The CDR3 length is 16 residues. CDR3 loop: CASSYYQSAGLGGYTF. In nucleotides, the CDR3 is TGTGCCAGCAGTTACTATCAAAGTGCGGGGTTGGGCGGCTACACCTTC.

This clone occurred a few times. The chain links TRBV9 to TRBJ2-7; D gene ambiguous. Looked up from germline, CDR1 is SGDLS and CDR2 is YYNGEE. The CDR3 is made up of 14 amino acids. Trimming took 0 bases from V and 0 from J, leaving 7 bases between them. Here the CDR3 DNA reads TGTGCCAGCAGCGTAGGCGCCAACTCCTACGAGCAGTACTTC. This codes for CASSVGANSYEQYF.

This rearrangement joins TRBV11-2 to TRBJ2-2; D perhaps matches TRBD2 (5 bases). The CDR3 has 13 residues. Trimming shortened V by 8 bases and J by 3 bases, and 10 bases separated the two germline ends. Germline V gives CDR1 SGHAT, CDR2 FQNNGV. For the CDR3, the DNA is TGTGCCAGCCGCGGGCGGGACACCGGGGAGCTGTTTTTT. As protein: CASRGRDTGELFF. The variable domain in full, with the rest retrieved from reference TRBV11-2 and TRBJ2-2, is EAGVAQSPRYKIIEKRQSVAFWCNPISGHATLYWYQQILGQGPKLLIQFQNNGVVDDSQLPKDRFSAERLKGVDSTLKIQPAKLEDSAVYLCASRGRDTGELFFGEGSRLTVL.

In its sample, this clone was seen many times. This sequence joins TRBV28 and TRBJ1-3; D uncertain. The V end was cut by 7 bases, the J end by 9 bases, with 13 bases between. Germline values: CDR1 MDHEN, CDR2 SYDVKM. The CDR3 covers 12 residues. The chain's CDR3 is CASTGQRGTIYF. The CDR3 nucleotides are TGTGCCAGCACGGGTCAGAGAGGCACCATATATTTT.

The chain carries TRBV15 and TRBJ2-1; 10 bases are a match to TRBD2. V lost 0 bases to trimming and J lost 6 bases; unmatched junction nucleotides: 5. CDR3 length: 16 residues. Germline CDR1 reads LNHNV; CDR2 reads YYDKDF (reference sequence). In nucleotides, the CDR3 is TGTGCCACCAGCAGAGATGGGACTAGCGCTCCCAATGAGCAGTTCTTC. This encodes CATSRDGTSAPNEQFF. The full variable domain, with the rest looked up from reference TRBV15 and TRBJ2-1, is DAMVIQNPRYQVTQFGKPVTLSCSQTLNHNVMYWYQQKSSQAPKLLFHYYDKDFNNEADTPDNFQSRRPNTSFCFLDIRSPGLGDTAMYLCATSRDGTSAPNEQFFGPGTRLTVL.

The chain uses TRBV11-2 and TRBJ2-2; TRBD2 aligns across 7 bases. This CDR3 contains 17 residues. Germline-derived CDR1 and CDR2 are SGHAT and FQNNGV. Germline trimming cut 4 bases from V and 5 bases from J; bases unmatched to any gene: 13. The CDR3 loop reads CASSYRRGAGGTGELFF. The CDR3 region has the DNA TGTGCCAGCAGCTACAGGCGCGGGGCCGGGGGGACCGGGGAGCTGTTTTTT.

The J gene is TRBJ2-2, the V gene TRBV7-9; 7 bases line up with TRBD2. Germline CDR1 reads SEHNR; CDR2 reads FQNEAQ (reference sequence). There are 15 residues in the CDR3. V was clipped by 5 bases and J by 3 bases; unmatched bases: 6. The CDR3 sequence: CASSAGTIDTGELFF. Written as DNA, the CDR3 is TGTGCCAGCAGCGCCGGGACTATCGACACCGGGGAGCTGTTTTTT.

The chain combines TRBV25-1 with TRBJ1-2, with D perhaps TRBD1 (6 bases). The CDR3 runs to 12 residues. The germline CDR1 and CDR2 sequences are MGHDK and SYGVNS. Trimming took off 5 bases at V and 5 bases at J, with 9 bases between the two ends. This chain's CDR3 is CASSQTGYGYTF. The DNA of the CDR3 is TGTGCCAGCAGTCAAACAGGGTATGGCTACACCTTC.

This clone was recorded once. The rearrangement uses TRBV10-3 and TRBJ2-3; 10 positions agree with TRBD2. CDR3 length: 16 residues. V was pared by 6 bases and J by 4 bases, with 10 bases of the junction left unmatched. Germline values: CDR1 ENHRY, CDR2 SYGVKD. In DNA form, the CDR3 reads TGTGCCATCAGCGCCTTGGAAGCGGGGGGGCCAGATACGCAGTATTTT. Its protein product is CAISALEAGGPDTQYF.

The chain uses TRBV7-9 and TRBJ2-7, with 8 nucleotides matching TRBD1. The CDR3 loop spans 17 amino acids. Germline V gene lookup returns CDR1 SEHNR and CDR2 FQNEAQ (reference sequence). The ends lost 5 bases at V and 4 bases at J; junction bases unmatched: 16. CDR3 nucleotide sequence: TGTGCCAGCAGCCTAGAGGACGGACCAGGGGGCTATTACGAGCAGTACTTC. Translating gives CASSLEDGPGGYYEQYF.

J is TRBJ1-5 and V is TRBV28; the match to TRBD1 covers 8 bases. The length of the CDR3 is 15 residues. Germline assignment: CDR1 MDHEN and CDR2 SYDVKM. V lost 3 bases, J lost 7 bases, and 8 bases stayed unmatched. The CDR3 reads CASSLARQGRQPQHF. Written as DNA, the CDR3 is TGTGCCAGCAGTTTGGCAAGACAGGGGAGACAGCCCCAGCATTTT.

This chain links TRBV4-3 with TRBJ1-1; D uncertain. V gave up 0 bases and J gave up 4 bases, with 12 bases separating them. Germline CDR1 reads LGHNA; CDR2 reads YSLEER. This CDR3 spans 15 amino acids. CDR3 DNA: TGCGCCAGCAGCCAAGAGCCGAGGATGCCCACTGAAGCTTTCTTT. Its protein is CASSQEPRMPTEAFF.

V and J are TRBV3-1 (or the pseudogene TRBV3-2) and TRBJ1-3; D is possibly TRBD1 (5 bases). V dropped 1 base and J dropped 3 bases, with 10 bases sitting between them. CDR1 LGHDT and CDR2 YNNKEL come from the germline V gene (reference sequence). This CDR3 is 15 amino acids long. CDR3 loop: CASSQGGARGNTIYF. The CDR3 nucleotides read TGTGCCAGCAGCCAAGGCGGGGCCCGTGGAAACACCATATATTTT.

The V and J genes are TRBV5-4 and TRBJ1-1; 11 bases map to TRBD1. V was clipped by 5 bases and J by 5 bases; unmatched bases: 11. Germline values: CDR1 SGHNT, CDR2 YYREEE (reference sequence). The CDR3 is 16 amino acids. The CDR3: CASSRDRGGLLTEAFF. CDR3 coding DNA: TGTGCCAGCAGTCGGGACAGGGGGGGGTTGTTGACTGAAGCTTTCTTT. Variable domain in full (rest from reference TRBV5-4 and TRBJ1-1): ETGVTQSPTHLIKTRGQQVTLRCSSQSGHNTVSWYQQALGQGPQFIFQYYREEENGRGNFPPRFSGLQFPNYSSELNVNALELDDSALYLCASSRDRGGLLTEAFFGQGTRLTVV.

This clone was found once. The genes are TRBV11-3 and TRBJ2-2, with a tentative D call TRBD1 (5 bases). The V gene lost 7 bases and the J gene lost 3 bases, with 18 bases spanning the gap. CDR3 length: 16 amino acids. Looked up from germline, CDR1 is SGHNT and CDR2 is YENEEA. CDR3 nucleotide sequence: TGTGCCAGCACCGACCATCAGGGAAGGGACACCGGGGAGCTGTTTTTT. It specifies CASTDHQGRDTGELFF.

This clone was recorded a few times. This CDR3 reads CASSLGQDSSPLHF. CDR3 bases: TGTGCCAGCAGCCTCGGACAGGATAGTTCACCCCTCCACTTT. The rearrangement joins TRBV7-2 to TRBJ1-6, with 7 bases lining up with TRBD1. The CDR3 loop spans 14 amino acids. V shed 5 bases, J shed 9 bases, and the junction held 7 bases outside the gene matches. In germline, CDR1 is SGHTA, CDR2 FQGNSA.

CDR3 sequence reads: CASSLAGGVPTDTQYF. As DNA, the CDR3 is TGTGCCAGCAGCTTGGCGGGGGGGGTCCCCACAGATACGCAGTATTTT. The chain recombines TRBV7-2 with TRBJ2-3, with 9 bases identical to TRBD2. V trimming: 3 bases; J trimming: 2 bases; junction bases outside the gene matches: 6. CDR3 size: 16 residues. In germline, CDR1 is SGHTA, CDR2 FQGNSA.

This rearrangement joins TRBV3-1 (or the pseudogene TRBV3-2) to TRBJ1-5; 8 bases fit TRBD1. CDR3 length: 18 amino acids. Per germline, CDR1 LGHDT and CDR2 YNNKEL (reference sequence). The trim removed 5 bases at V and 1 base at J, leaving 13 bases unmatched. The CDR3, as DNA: TGTGCCAGCAGCTGCCTGACAGGGGCCCTGGGGAGCAATCAGCCCCAGCATTTT. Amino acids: CASSCLTGALGSNQPQHF.

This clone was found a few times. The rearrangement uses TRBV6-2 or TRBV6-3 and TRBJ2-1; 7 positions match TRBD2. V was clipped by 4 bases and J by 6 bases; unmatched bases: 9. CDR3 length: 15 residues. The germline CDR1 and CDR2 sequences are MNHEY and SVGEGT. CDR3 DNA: TGTGCCAGCAGTTGGAGGGAGGGTTGGGGCAATGAGCAGTTCTTC. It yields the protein CASSWREGWGNEQFF.

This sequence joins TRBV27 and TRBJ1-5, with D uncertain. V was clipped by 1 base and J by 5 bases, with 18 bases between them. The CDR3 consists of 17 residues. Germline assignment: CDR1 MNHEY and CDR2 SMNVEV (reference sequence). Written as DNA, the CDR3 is TGTGCCAGCAGTTTATATACTCCAGGTTCTCTTTATCAGCCCCAGCATTTT. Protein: CASSLYTPGSLYQPQHF.

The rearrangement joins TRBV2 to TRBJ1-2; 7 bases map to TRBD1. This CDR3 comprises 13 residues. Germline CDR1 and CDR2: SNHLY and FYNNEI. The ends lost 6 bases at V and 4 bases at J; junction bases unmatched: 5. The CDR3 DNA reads TGTGCCAGCAGAGACAGGGTGGCCTATGGCTACACCTTC. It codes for CASRDRVAYGYTF.